This is a list of T cell receptor beta chains from one sample in a study of T-cell reconstitution after alpha-beta-depleted transplantation in children. One entry per CDR3 protein, called by TCRdb with MiXCR from the PCR reads. The table includes about 980,000 distinct CDR3 sequences, roughly 29% detected once. This specimen was PBMCs, mostly from graft donor cells, taken 360 days after TCRalphabeta/CD19-depleted stem cell transplant. These receptors were obtained from a boy in the first two years of life who had a stem cell transplant for SCID, so the T cells may come from the graft donor. The CDR3 runs from the conserved cysteine through the conserved F or W. Fields, in order: D gene, J gene, V gene, clone size, CDR3 protein, CDR3 DNA. The D gene is left open where the match is weak. Some rows mark clone size as missing; the rest say once, few, many or name a class of expanded clone.

>TRBD1|TRBJ1-2|TRBV28|.
CASSFGQGYYGYTF
TGTGCCAGCAGTTTCGGACAGGGATACTATGGCTACACCTTC
>TRBD2|TRBJ2-3|TRBV9|few
CASSVGPLAGGNTQYF
TGTGCCAGCAGCGTAGGCCCACTAGCGGGGGGCAATACGCAGTATTTT
>.|TRBJ2-7|TRBV18|few
CASSPLSGHGYEQYF
TGTGCCAGCTCACCGCTGTCGGGACACGGCTACGAGCAGTACTTC
>.|TRBJ2-2|TRBV12-3/TRBV12-4|.
CASSPQGRLNTGELFF
TGTGCCAGCAGTCCCCAGGGGCGGTTGAACACCGGGGAGCTGTTTTTT
>.|TRBJ1-1|TRBV7-8|few
CASSPGGGRENTEAFF
TGTGCCAGCAGCCCCGGGGGGGGGCGGGAGAACACTGAAGCTTTCTTT
>.|TRBJ2-1|TRBV4-1|.
CASSQVAGLQGTWNEQFF
TGCGCCAGCAGCCAAGTAGCAGGTTTACAAGGGACATGGAATGAGCAGTTCTTC
>.|TRBJ2-3|TRBV29-1|.
CSVSGARVDTQYF
TGCAGCGTTTCAGGGGCGCGAGTAGATACGCAGTATTTT
>.|TRBJ2-1|TRBV7-7|many
CASSPGSLYNEQFF
TGTGCCAGCAGCCCCGGTTCGCTTTACAATGAGCAGTTCTTC
>TRBD1|TRBJ2-7|TRBV6-2/TRBV6-3|few
CASSYSNNRGYEQYF
TGTGCCAGCAGTTACTCGAATAACAGGGGATACGAGCAGTACTTC
>TRBD1|TRBJ1-2|TRBV3-1|.
CASSQGWTGGLPGGYTF
TGTGCCAGCAGCCAAGGCTGGACAGGCGGCCTCCCGGGAGGCTACACCTTC
>.|TRBJ2-5|TRBV5-5|few
CASSFEWIETQYF
TGTGCCAGCAGCTTCGAATGGATTGAGACCCAGTACTTC
>TRBD2|TRBJ2-5|TRBV29-1|few
CSVGRLAQGEDQETQYF
TGCAGCGTTGGGAGACTAGCCCAAGGGGAAGACCAAGAGACCCAGTACTTC
>TRBD1|TRBJ2-7|TRBV27|.
CASTSQGRAAYEQYF
TGTGCCAGCACATCACAGGGGAGAGCGGCCTACGAGCAGTACTTC
>TRBD2|TRBJ2-1|TRBV20-1|.
CSATRLAVYNEQFF
TGCAGTGCTACCCGGCTAGCGGTATACAATGAGCAGTTCTTC
>TRBD1|TRBJ2-4|TRBV6-2/TRBV6-3|few
CASSTGQGVRSANIQYF
TGTGCCAGCAGTACCGGACAGGGGGTGAGGTCGGCAAACATTCAGTACTTC
>.|TRBJ2-1|TRBV12-3/TRBV12-4|.
CASSFESSYNEQFF
TGTGCCAGCAGTTTTGAGAGCTCCTACAATGAGCAGTTCTTC